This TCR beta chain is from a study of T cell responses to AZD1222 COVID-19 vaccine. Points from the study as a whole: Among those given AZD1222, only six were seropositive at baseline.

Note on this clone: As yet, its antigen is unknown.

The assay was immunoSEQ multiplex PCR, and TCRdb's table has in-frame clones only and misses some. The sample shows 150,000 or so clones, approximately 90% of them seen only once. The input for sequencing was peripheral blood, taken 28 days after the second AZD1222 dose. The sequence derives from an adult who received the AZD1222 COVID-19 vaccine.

The CDR3 region is CASSNPPLYYGYTF. The CDR3 nucleotides read TGTGCCAGTAGTAATCCCCCACTTTACTATGGCTACACCTTC. J is TRBJ1-2 and V is TRBV19, with no clear D. With 4 bases removed from V and 3 bases from J, the gap between germline ends came to 12 bases. The CDR3 loop spans 14 amino acids. The germline V gene encodes CDR1 LNHDA and CDR2 SQIVND (reference sequence).